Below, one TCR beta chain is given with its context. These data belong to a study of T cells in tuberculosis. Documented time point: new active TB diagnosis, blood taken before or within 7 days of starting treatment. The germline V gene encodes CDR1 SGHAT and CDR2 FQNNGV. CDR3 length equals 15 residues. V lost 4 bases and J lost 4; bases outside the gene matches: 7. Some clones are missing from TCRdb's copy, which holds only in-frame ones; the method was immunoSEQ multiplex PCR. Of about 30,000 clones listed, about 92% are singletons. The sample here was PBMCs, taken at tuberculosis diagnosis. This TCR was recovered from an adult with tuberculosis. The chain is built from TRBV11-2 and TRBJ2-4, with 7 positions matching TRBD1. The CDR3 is CASSSPRGQKNIQYF. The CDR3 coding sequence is TGTGCCAGCAGCTCTCCAAGGGGACAGAAAAACATTCAGTACTTC.